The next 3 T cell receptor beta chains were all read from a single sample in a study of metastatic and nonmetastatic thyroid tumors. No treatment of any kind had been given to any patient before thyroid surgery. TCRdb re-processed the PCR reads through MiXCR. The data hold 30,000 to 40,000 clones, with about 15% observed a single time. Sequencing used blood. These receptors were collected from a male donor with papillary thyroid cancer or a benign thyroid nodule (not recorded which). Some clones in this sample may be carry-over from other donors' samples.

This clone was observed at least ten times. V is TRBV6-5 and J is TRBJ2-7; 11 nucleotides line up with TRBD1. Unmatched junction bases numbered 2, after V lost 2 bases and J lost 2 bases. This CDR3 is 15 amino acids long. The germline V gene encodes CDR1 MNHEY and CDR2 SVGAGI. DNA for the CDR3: TGTGCCAGCAGTTACGGGGACAGGGGGACCTACGAGCAGTACTTC. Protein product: CASSYGDRGTYEQYF.

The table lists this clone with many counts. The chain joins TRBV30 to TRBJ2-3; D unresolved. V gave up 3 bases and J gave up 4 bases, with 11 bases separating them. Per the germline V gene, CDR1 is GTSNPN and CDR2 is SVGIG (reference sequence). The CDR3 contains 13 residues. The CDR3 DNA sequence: TGTGCCTGGAGGCCAGTAGGGTCAGATACGCAGTATTTT. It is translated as CAWRPVGSDTQYF.

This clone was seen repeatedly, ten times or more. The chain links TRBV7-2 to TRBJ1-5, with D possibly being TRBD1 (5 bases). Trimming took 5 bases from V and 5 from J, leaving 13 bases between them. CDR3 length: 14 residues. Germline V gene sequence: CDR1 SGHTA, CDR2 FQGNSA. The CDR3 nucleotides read TGTGCCAGCAGCGCAGGGTTTGGGGATCAGCCCCAGCATTTT. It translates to CASSAGFGDQPQHF. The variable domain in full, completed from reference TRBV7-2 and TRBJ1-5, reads GAGVSQSPSNKVTEKGKDVELRCDPISGHTALYWYRQSLGQGLEFLIYFQGNSAPDKSGLPSDRFSAERTGGSVSTLTIQRTQQEDSAVYLCASSAGFGDQPQHFGDGTRLSIL.